This T cell receptor (beta chain) was captured in a study of PD-L1 blockade in urothelial cancer. Study background: Reported median T cell count for blood samples was approximately 140,000.

V lost 3 bases, J lost 5 bases, and 18 bases stayed unmatched. The CDR3 is made up of 19 amino acids. Germline CDR1 and CDR2: SGHDN and FVKESK. Generated by immunoSEQ multiplex PCR, the TCRdb table keeps only in-frame clones and is missing some. The data show 75,000 to 100,000 clones, around four fifths seen once. The sample's time point: peripheral blood 6 weeks after treatment start. Each patient gave between 1 and 8 samples, pretreatment and on-treatment. The source is a man between 65 and 80 years old with urothelial cancer. The sample here was PBMCs, taken around atezolizumab (anti-PD-L1) treatment. J is TRBJ2-2 and V is TRBV14; 7 positions agree with TRBD2. In nucleotides, the CDR3 is TGTGCCAGCAGCCAGGGACTTGCGGGGGACCTATCTATTACCGGGGAGCTGTTTTTT. Protein product: CASSQGLAGDLSITGELFF. Complete variable domain (other parts from reference TRBV14 and TRBJ2-2): EAGVTQFPSHSVIEKGQTVTLRCDPISGHDNLYWYRRVMGKEIKFLLHFVKESKQDESGMPNNRFLAERTGGTYSTLKVQPAELEDSGVYFCASSQGLAGDLSITGELFFGEGSRLTVL.